The 15 T cell receptor beta chains presented below share a single source sample, sequenced in a study of T cells in women clearing cervical HPV infection. Assay used: immunoSEQ multiplex PCR; TCRdb lists only in-frame clones, some missing. Its clone listing holds more than 15,000 clones. The specimen was blood buffy coat. These receptors were collected from a woman aged 18-69 years with a cervical HPV16 infection that either progressed to CIN3+ or cleared (not recorded which).

Concerning this clone itself: The CDR3 is cut off 3 residues early in the read; its end comes from the germline J gene. The V call is TRBV27, the J call TRBJ2-7; 9 bases are shared with TRBD1. This CDR3 has 15 amino acids. Germline trimming cut 5 bases from V and 3 bases from J; bases unmatched to any gene: 8. Germline lookup yields CDR1 MNHEY and CDR2 SMNVEV (reference sequence). CDR3 DNA (partial): TGTGCCAGCAGTCTGACCGGGACAGGGCACTACGAG. Its protein is CASSLTGTGHYE. The whole CDR3 protein reads CASSLTGTGHYEQYF.

Turning to this clone: Read data end 3 residues before the CDR3 end; the end is taken from the germline J gene. The rearrangement uses TRBV5-1 and TRBJ2-2; D remains ambiguous. The V and J ends lost 2 bases and 0 bases respectively, with 5 bases between them. This CDR3 region has 14 residues. The germline CDR1 and CDR2 sequences are SGHRS and YFSETQ. The sequenced CDR3 bases are TGCGCCAGCAGCTTTACAGCGAACACCGGGGAG. It is translated as CASSFTANTGE. The entire CDR3 protein is CASSFTANTGELFF.

On this clone: The read stops 3 residues short of the end of the CDR3; the missing end is completed from the germline J gene. This chain joins TRBV11-2 and TRBJ2-7, with a tentative D call TRBD1 (5 bases). V lost 0 bases and J lost 3, with 12 bases in between. Germline CDR1 and CDR2: SGHAT and FQNNGV. The length of the CDR3 is 15 residues. CDR3 residues: CASSLESGFIYEQYF. The sequenced part of the CDR3 DNA is TGTGCCAGCAGCTTAGAGTCAGGGTTTATCTACGAG.

The CDR3 protein is CAISLTGDTGELFF. The CDR3 DNA, read in part, is TGTGCCATCAGTCTTACAGGGGACACCGGGGAG. The genes are TRBV10-3 and TRBJ2-2; 7 bases fit TRBD1. The read ends 3 residues before the CDR3 terminus; that terminus is restored from the germline J gene. Germline CDR1 is ENHRY and CDR2 is SYGVKD. CDR3 length: 14 residues. The V and J ends lost 5 bases and 3 bases, in that order; junction bases with no gene match: 3.

The CDR3 reads CASSSDSPDTGELFF. The covered CDR3 bases are TGTGCCAGCAGCTCCGACAGCCCCGACACCGGGGAG. The V gene is TRBV7-9, the J gene TRBJ2-2; possible D gene TRBD1, 5 bases. The read terminates 3 residues before the CDR3 end, so the remaining end is supplied by the germline J gene. The V and J ends lost 4 bases and 3 bases respectively, with 12 bases between them. The CDR3 loop spans 15 amino acids. Germline lookup yields CDR1 SEHNR and CDR2 FQNEAQ (reference sequence). Using reference TRBV7-9 and TRBJ2-2 for the parts outside the CDR3, the full variable domain is DTGVSQNPRHKITKRGQNVTFRCDPISEHNRLYWYRQTLGQGPEFLTYFQNEAQLEKSRLLSDRFSAERPKGSFSTLEIQRTEQGDSAMYLCASSSDSPDTGELFFGEGSRLTVL.

Of note for this clone: The CDR3 is cut off 3 residues early in the read; its end comes from the germline J gene. The chain employs TRBV20-1 and TRBJ1-5; D is unclear. The V end was cut by 5 bases, the J end by 4 bases, with 6 bases between. This CDR3 region has 11 residues. Germline CDR1 and CDR2: DFQATT and SNEGSKA (reference sequence). The CDR3 is CSAPRNQPQHF. The sequenced part of the CDR3 DNA is TGCAGTGCTCCCAGAAATCAGCCC.

In regard to this clone: The CDR3 extends 3 residues past the end of the read, so its final part is completed from the germline J gene. V gene TRBV20-1 combines with J gene TRBJ2-7, with 8 bases lining up with TRBD1. Germline V gene lookup returns CDR1 DFQATT and CDR2 SNEGSKA (reference sequence). This CDR3 is built from 17 residues. V shed 6 bases, J shed 3 bases, and the junction held 19 bases outside the gene matches. Partial CDR3 DNA: TGCAGTGCCCATCACGAAAGGACAGGGCACCTGCTCTACGAG. This gives the protein CSAHHERTGHLLYE. The full CDR3 is CSAHHERTGHLLYEQYF.

Details on this clone: The read is 3 residues too short to cover the CDR3 end, so that end is filled in from the germline J gene. The V gene is TRBV19, the J gene TRBJ2-3; D is unresolved. This CDR3 region has 14 residues. Trimming took 4 bases from V and 0 from J, leaving 8 bases between them. In germline, CDR1 is LNHDA, CDR2 SQIVND (reference sequence). The DNA read from the CDR3 is TGTGCCAGTAGTAGTATATCTAGCACAGATACG. Its protein product is CASSSISSTDT. The whole CDR3 reads CASSSISSTDTQYF.

For this clone: The read halts 3 residues ahead of the CDR3 end, with the missing end drawn from the germline J gene. The chain uses TRBV28 and TRBJ2-2, with D perhaps TRBD2 (6 bases). The CDR3 spans 19 residues. CDR1 is MDHEN and CDR2 is SYDVKM in the germline V gene. The V end was cut by 8 bases, the J end by 4 bases, with 29 bases between. Incomplete CDR3 DNA: TGTGCCAGCTCTCCAGCGGGCCTCCTAGGGTTCCGTCGCACCGGGGAG. Translating gives CASSPAGLLGFRRTGE. The full-length CDR3 reads as CASSPAGLLGFRRTGELFF.

About this clone: The read gets to within 3 residues of the CDR3 end, and the germline J gene fills in the rest. The chain links TRBV20-1 to TRBJ1-4; no clear D. The CDR3 is 13 amino acids. CDR1 and CDR2 from the germline V gene are DFQATT and SNEGSKA (reference sequence). The ends were cut back, 6 bases at V and 4 bases at J, with 12 bases in the middle. The chain's CDR3 is CSAAGGLNEKLFF. The sequenced part of the CDR3 DNA is TGCAGTGCCGCTGGAGGGCTTAATGAAAAA.

Note on this clone: Read sequence stops 3 residues before the CDR3 end, and the germline J gene provides the missing end. This rearrangement joins TRBV11-2 to TRBJ2-3; D gene uncertain. From germline, CDR1 is SGHAT and CDR2 FQNNGV. V gave up 1 base and J gave up 4 bases, with 6 bases separating them. The CDR3 is made up of 13 amino acids. The covered CDR3 bases are TGTGCCAGCAGCTTAGCCGGGTCAGATACG. Its protein is CASSLAGSDT. The CDR3 in its entirety is CASSLAGSDTQYF.

In regard to this clone: The read is 3 residues too short to cover the CDR3 end, so that end is filled in from the germline J gene. The chain is built from TRBV28 and TRBJ2-3; 8 positions match TRBD2. V was clipped by 6 bases and J by 2 bases; unmatched bases: 4. The CDR3 has 14 residues. The V gene's germline CDR1 is MDHEN and CDR2 SYDVKM. The chain's CDR3 is CASRLAELTDTQYF. Incomplete CDR3 DNA: TGTGCCAGCAGACTAGCGGAACTCACAGATACG. Together with reference TRBV28 and TRBJ2-3, the CDR3 gives the full variable domain: DVKVTQSSRYLVKRTGEKVFLECVQDMDHENMFWYRQDPGLGLRLIYFSYDVKMKEKGDIPEGYSVSREKKERFSLILESASTNQTSMYLCASRLAELTDTQYFGPGTRLTVL.

On this clone: The read terminates 3 residues ahead of where the CDR3 ends, so the germline J gene completes it. The chain links TRBV5-1 to TRBJ2-1; D is uncertain. In germline, CDR1 is SGHRS, CDR2 YFSETQ. The CDR3 runs 13 residues. V lost 5 bases to trimming and J lost 3 bases, with 9 bases between them. The CDR3 is CASRVVYYNEQFF. The sequenced CDR3 bases are TGCGCCAGCAGAGTGGTCTACTACAATGAG. The variable domain in full, with the rest retrieved from reference TRBV5-1 and TRBJ2-1, is KAGVTQTPRYLIKTRGQQVTLSCSPISGHRSVSWYQQTPGQGLQFLFEYFSETQRNKGNFPGRFSGRQFSNSRSEMNVSTLELGDSALYLCASRVVYYNEQFFGPGTRLTVL.

Turning to this clone: With the read ending 3 residues before the CDR3 end, the germline J gene is used to fill in that end. The V and J genes are TRBV2 and TRBJ2-6, with 11 bases that match TRBD2. This CDR3 spans 17 amino acids. The germline V gene encodes CDR1 SNHLY and CDR2 FYNNEI. V lost 5 bases and J lost 6; bases outside the gene matches: 9. The CDR3 DNA, read in part, is TGTGCCAGCAGTAGGACTAGCGGGCGTTTTTTGGCCAACGTC. It is translated as CASSRTSGRFLANV. The CDR3, in full, reads CASSRTSGRFLANVLTF. The full variable domain, rest sourced from reference TRBV2 and TRBJ2-6, is EPEVTQTPSHQVTQMGQEVILRCVPISNHLYFYWYRQILGQKVEFLVSFYNNEISEKSEIFDDQFSVERPDGSNFTLKIRSTKLEDSAMYFCASSRTSGRFLANVLTFGAGSRLTVL.

About this clone: The sequenced fragment ends 3 residues before the CDR3 boundary, so the rest is inferred from the germline J gene. The chain couples TRBV7-9 to TRBJ2-4; TRBD2 agrees at 10 bases. CDR1 SEHNR and CDR2 FQNEAQ come from the germline V gene (reference sequence). This CDR3 is built from 15 residues. Losses at the gene ends were 2 bases for V and 7 bases for J; bases not matched to a gene: 5. CDR3 bases read: TGTGCCAGCAGCTTACCGGGACTAGCGAGCAACATT. Translating it yields CASSLPGLASNI. The whole CDR3 region reads CASSLPGLASNIQYF.